A selection of T cell receptor beta chains follows, all from one sample in a study of T cell changes during pregnancy in multiple sclerosis. Sequenced by immunoSEQ multiplex PCR; TCRdb stores in-frame clones only, minus some. The sample includes roughly 30,000 clones, around 89% of them seen just once. Material: CD8+ T cells from peripheral blood mononuclear cells, obtained after pregnancy. These TCRs come from a female donor with multiple sclerosis, enrolled in a pregnancy study. Each CDR3 is given with its conserved first and last residue. Fields, in order: J gene, CDR3 length, V gene, clone size, D gene, CDR3 DNA, CDR3 protein. The D gene is left open where the match is weak. A row's size may be missing; if present it is once, few, many or a size class.

>TRBJ2-3|13|TRBV15|.|.
TGTGCCACCAGCAGACAGGGCACAGATACGCAGTATTTT
CATSRQGTDTQYF
>TRBJ2-1|15|TRBV4-3|.|.
TGCGCCAGCAGCCAAGATACGGGATCCTACAATGAGCAGTTCTTC
CASSQDTGSYNEQFF
>TRBJ2-5|16|TRBV4-1|.|.
TGCGCCAGCAGCCAGGCAGGGAGGCTGGGCCAAGAGACCCAGTACTTC
CASSQAGRLGQETQYF
>TRBJ2-7|14|TRBV11-2|.|TRBD1
TGTGCCAGCAGCTTAGATCCAGGGGGCTACGAGCAGTACTTC
CASSLDPGGYEQYF
>TRBJ2-7|15|TRBV19|.|TRBD2
TGTGCCAGTAGTCTCTTAGCGGGAGGACAAAACGAGCAGTACTTC
CASSLLAGGQNEQYF
>TRBJ2-2|17|TRBV27|.|.
TGTGCCAGCAGTTTAGCCCCGGAGGGTTGGGGCACCGGGGAGCTGTTTTTT
CASSLAPEGWGTGELFF
>TRBJ2-3|18|TRBV9|.|TRBD2
TGTGCCAGCAGCCCTATGGTTCCGCGGGAGGGCCCCGCAGATACGCAGTATTTT
CASSPMVPREGPADTQYF
>TRBJ1-2|15|TRBV4-1|.|.
TGCGCCAGCAGCCAAATGAAACAGGTTGGAGAAGGCTACACCTTC
CASSQMKQVGEGYTF
>TRBJ2-7|12|TRBV2|.|.
TGTGCCCAGACACTGGTATCCTACGAGCAGTACTTC
CAQTLVSYEQYF
>TRBJ1-2|13|TRBV9|once|.
TGTGCCAGCAGCCCCCAGACGGGCTATGGCTACACCTTC
CASSPQTGYGYTF
>TRBJ2-1|15|TRBV7-6|.|.
TGTGCCAGCAGCTTATATGCGGGAACCCTCGATGAGCAGTTCTTC
CASSLYAGTLDEQFF
>TRBJ2-7|15|TRBV6-5|.|.
TGTGCCAGCTCTCACGGTAGCGGAGAACCCTACGAGCAGTACTTC
CASSHGSGEPYEQYF
>TRBJ2-3|15|TRBV7-9|.|TRBD2
TGTGCCAGCTTACCGGGGACTAGCGGGCGAGGTCGTGCGTATTTT
CASLPGTSGRGRAYF
>TRBJ1-1|13|TRBV25-1|.|TRBD1
TGTGCCAGCAGTGAGACAGGGGGTCCTGAAGCTTTCTTT
CASSETGGPEAFF
>TRBJ1-1|13|TRBV5-1|.|TRBD1
TGCGCCAGCAGCTTGAACAGGGGCACTGAAGCTTTCTTT
CASSLNRGTEAFF
>TRBJ2-1|13|TRBV9|.|TRBD2
TGTGCCAGCAGCGTTAGCGGGAACAATGAGCAGTTCTTC
CASSVSGNNEQFF
>TRBJ2-1|15|TRBV9|.|TRBD2
TGTGCCAGCAGCGCAAGCGGGAGGGCATACAATGAGCAGTTCTTC
CASSASGRAYNEQFF
>TRBJ2-7|15|TRBV7-6|.|TRBD2
TGTGCCAGCAGCGTCACTAGCGGGATGTTCTACGAGCAGTACTTC
CASSVTSGMFYEQYF
>TRBJ2-6|17|TRBV5-1|.|TRBD1
TGCGCCAGCAGCTCTGACAGGGGAATTTCTGGGGCCAACGTCCTGACTTTC
CASSSDRGISGANVLTF
>TRBJ2-6|19|TRBV7-3|.|TRBD1
TGTGCCAGCAGCTTAACGGGACAGGGGGTCCCCTCTGGGGCCAACGTCCTGACTTTC
CASSLTGQGVPSGANVLTF
>TRBJ2-2|17|TRBV4-3|.|.
TGCGCCAGCAGCCAAGATATTGTCTATCCTTCTAGCGGGGAGCTGTTTTTT
CASSQDIVYPSSGELFF
>TRBJ2-1|11|TRBV28|.|.
TGTGCCAGCAGTACCGAACAGGAGCAGTTCTTC
CASSTEQEQFF
>TRBJ1-5|14|TRBV12-5|.|.
TGTGCTAGTTCATACACCGGGGGGGATCAGCCCCAGCATTTT
CASSYTGGDQPQHF
>TRBJ2-1|13|TRBV12-5|few|.
TGTGCTAGTGGTTCTCACTACTACAATGAGCAGTTCTTC
CASGSHYYNEQFF
>TRBJ2-5|12|TRBV13|.|.
TGTGCCAGCAGGGGCCTCGAAGAGACCCAGTACTTC
CASRGLEETQYF
>TRBJ2-1|14|TRBV28|once|.
TGTGCCAGCAGTACTAAGGCCTCCTACAATGAGCAGTTCTTC
CASSTKASYNEQFF
>TRBJ1-5|15|TRBV15|few|.
TGTGCCACCAGCAGAGATAGCAGGGCCAATCAGCCCCAGCATTTT
CATSRDSRANQPQHF
>TRBJ1-1|13|TRBV27|.|TRBD1
TGTGCCAGTGAGGGGGCCGCGAGGACTGAAGCTTTCTTT
CASEGAARTEAFF
>TRBJ1-1|14|TRBV5-4|.|.
TGTGCCAGCAGCTTGAGCGGGTATGCCGCTGAAGCTTTCTTT
CASSLSGYAAEAFF
>TRBJ2-3|19|TRBV10-3|.|TRBD2
TGTGCCATCAGTGACCCGCCGACCCGGGGGGTAGGTTCGGCAGATACACAGTATTTT
CAISDPPTRGVGSADTQYF
>TRBJ2-6|16|TRBV4-3|.|.
TGCGCCAGCAGCCAAGATCCAGGGTTGGGGGCCAACGTCCTGACTTTC
CASSQDPGLGANVLTF
>TRBJ2-7|14|TRBV5-6|.|TRBD2
TGTGCCAGCACCTATAGCGGGAATAACTACGAGCAGTACTTC
CASTYSGNNYEQYF
>TRBJ2-7|14|TRBV6-6|.|TRBD2
TGTGCCAGCACTTCGGAGGGAGGGCGGGTCGAGCAGTACTTC
CASTSEGGRVEQYF
>TRBJ2-3|18|TRBV11-2|.|TRBD2
TGTGCCAGCAGCTTAGTCGGGGGGAATGACCCGGGCAGGGATACGCAGTATTTT
CASSLVGGNDPGRDTQYF
>TRBJ2-5|22|TRBV27|.|TRBD2
TGTGCCAGCACCCGGGGAAATGTTATGAGACTAGCGGGGACAGCATCGCTACAGACCCAGTACTTC
CASTRGNVMRLAGTASLQTQYF
>TRBJ1-1|15|TRBV4-3|.|.
TGCGCCAGCAGCCAAGGGCGGACAGACCTCACTGAAGCTTTCTTT
CASSQGRTDLTEAFF
>TRBJ2-1|16|TRBV4-2|once|TRBD2
TGTGCCAGCAGCCAAGACGCATGGACTAGTCCGAGTGAGCAGTTCTTC
CASSQDAWTSPSEQFF
>TRBJ1-1|15|TRBV4-1|.|.
TGCGCCAGCAGCCAACCCCCTCAGGGTTCCACTGAAGCTTTCTTT
CASSQPPQGSTEAFF
>TRBJ2-2|16|TRBV19|.|TRBD2
TGTGCCAGTAGCCGGGGGACTAGCGGGAGAACCGGGGAGCTGTTTTTT
CASSRGTSGRTGELFF
>TRBJ1-5|15|TRBV28|.|.
TGTGCCAGCAGTCGTTCGGGTTGGGGGGACCAGCCCCAGCATTTT
CASSRSGWGDQPQHF
>TRBJ2-1|20|TRBV5-4|once|TRBD2
TGTGCCAGCAGCTTTGCCGGAACTAGCGGGAGAATAGGCACCTACAATGAGCAGTTCTTC
CASSFAGTSGRIGTYNEQFF
>TRBJ1-3|14|TRBV4-3|.|TRBD1
TGCGCCAGCAGCCACCGGACAGGTACGGACACCATATATTTT
CASSHRTGTDTIYF
>TRBJ1-5|15|TRBV25-1|few|TRBD1
TGTGCCAGCGATTCTCGACAGGGGCACCAGGAGGCCCAGCATTTT
CASDSRQGHQEAQHF
>TRBJ2-7|15|TRBV5-4|.|TRBD2
TGTGCCAGCAGCCCTTTTACTAGCGGGAGTCCCGAGCAGTACTTC
CASSPFTSGSPEQYF
>TRBJ2-7|13|TRBV2|.|.
TGTGCCAGCAGTGAACGACAGCTCTACGAGCAGTACTTC
CASSERQLYEQYF
>TRBJ2-6|20|TRBV14|.|.
TGTGCCAGCAGCCAAGATCCTACGGGACACGGTTTCTCTGGGGCCAACGTCCTGACTTTC
CASSQDPTGHGFSGANVLTF